Detailed here is one TCR beta chain. The antigen is undetermined. This sample is drawn from a study of identical twins. A universal primer site was created by template switching, with the cDNA bearing unique molecular identifiers. TCRdb reanalysed the 5' RACE reads using MiXCR and keeps one entry per CDR3 protein. The sample contains under 1 million distinct CDR3 sequences, 10% to 15% of which appear only once. Notes on the study in general: The abundant beta clonotypes from cord blood had fewer insertions, and memory repertoires had none of this. Alpha sequences out of frame and shared by twins had excess low generation probability.

Germline assignment: CDR1 WSHSY and CDR2 SAAADI. V was cut by 3 bases and J by 12 bases, with 21 bases left in between. CDR3 size: 15 residues. The same specimen was also included in a second study, on yellow fever vaccine responses in identical twins.

This TCR was sampled from a woman between 18 and 29 years old in good health. The V and J genes are TRBV10-2 and TRBJ2-1; D is perhaps TRBD1 (6 bases). Sequenced: PBMCs. The CDR3 here is CASSDLYRQDRGQFF. CDR3 nucleotides: TGCGCCAGCAGTGACCTCTATCGACAGGACCGAGGGCAGTTCTTC.